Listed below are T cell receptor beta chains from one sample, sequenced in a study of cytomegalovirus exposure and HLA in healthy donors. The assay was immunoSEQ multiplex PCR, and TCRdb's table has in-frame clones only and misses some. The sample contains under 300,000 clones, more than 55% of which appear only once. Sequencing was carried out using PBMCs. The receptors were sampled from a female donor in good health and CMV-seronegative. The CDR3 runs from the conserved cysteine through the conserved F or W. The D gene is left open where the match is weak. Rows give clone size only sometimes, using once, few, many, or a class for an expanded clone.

cdr3_aa: CASSQDLAASYNEQFF; cdr3_nt: TGCGCCAGCAGCCAAGATCTGGCGGCCTCCTACAATGAGCAGTTCTTC; v_call: TRBV4-1; clone_size: -; d_call: -; j_call: TRBJ2-1
cdr3_aa: CATSRDRGTEAFF; cdr3_nt: TGTGCCACCAGCAGAGATAGGGGAACTGAAGCTTTCTTT; v_call: TRBV15; clone_size: -; d_call: -; j_call: TRBJ1-1
cdr3_aa: CASSYSGGGNTGELFF; cdr3_nt: TGTGCCAGCAGTTACTCGGGGGGAGGGAACACCGGGGAGCTGTTTTTT; v_call: TRBV6-5; clone_size: -; d_call: -; j_call: TRBJ2-2
cdr3_aa: CASSGRLSGRALTDTQYF; cdr3_nt: TGTGCCAGCAGTGGACGGCTAAGCGGGAGGGCCCTCACAGATACGCAGTATTTT; v_call: TRBV28; clone_size: -; d_call: TRBD2; j_call: TRBJ2-3
cdr3_aa: CASSAPGQVLMGNTEAFF; cdr3_nt: TGTGCCAGCAGTGCTCCGGGACAGGTCCTAATGGGGAACACTGAAGCTTTCTTT; v_call: TRBV28; clone_size: -; d_call: TRBD1; j_call: TRBJ1-1
cdr3_aa: CASSLANRDRGDEQYF; cdr3_nt: TGTGCCAGCAGCTTGGCAAATCGGGACAGGGGCGACGAGCAGTACTTC; v_call: TRBV5-4; clone_size: once; d_call: TRBD1; j_call: TRBJ2-7
cdr3_aa: CASSSPGDHTGELFF; cdr3_nt: TGTGCCAGTAGTAGCCCTGGAGATCACACCGGGGAGCTGTTTTTT; v_call: TRBV19; clone_size: -; d_call: -; j_call: TRBJ2-2
cdr3_aa: CASSPPSWGLRDSTDTQYF; cdr3_nt: TGTGCCAGCAGCCCTCCCTCGTGGGGGCTGAGGGATAGCACAGATACGCAGTATTTT; v_call: TRBV11-2; clone_size: -; d_call: -; j_call: TRBJ2-3
cdr3_aa: CASRPGQGGNEQYF; cdr3_nt: TGTGCCAGCAGGCCGGGACAGGGCGGAAACGAGCAGTACTTC; v_call: TRBV11-3; clone_size: -; d_call: TRBD1; j_call: TRBJ2-7
cdr3_aa: CASSFYQGAVGEAFF; cdr3_nt: TGTGCCAGCAGTTTCTATCAGGGGGCCGTTGGTGAAGCTTTCTTT; v_call: TRBV28; clone_size: -; d_call: TRBD1; j_call: TRBJ1-1
cdr3_aa: CASSPFGTGGHYEQYF; cdr3_nt: TGTGCCAGCAGCCCTTTTGGGACAGGGGGCCACTACGAGCAGTACTTC; v_call: TRBV2; clone_size: -; d_call: TRBD1; j_call: TRBJ2-7
cdr3_aa: CASAGTSGRDTQYF; cdr3_nt: TGTGCCAGCGCCGGGACTAGCGGGAGGGATACGCAGTATTTT; v_call: TRBV2; clone_size: once; d_call: TRBD2; j_call: TRBJ2-3
cdr3_aa: CASSENGIRGTGIYIVFF; cdr3_nt: TGTGCCAGCAGTGAAAACGGAATAAGGGGGACAGGGATTTATATAGTTTTCTTT; v_call: TRBV6-1; clone_size: -; d_call: TRBD1; j_call: TRBJ1-1
cdr3_aa: CASSSDRGSYEQYF; cdr3_nt: TGTGCCAGCAGCTCTGACAGGGGTTCCTACGAGCAGTACTTC; v_call: TRBV7-3; clone_size: -; d_call: TRBD1; j_call: TRBJ2-7
cdr3_aa: CASSPARRDEQFF; cdr3_nt: TGTGCCAGCTCACCGGCGAGACGGGATGAGCAGTTCTTC; v_call: TRBV18; clone_size: few; d_call: -; j_call: TRBJ2-1
cdr3_aa: CASSLPSTDTQYF; cdr3_nt: TGTGCCAGCAGTTTACCAAGCACAGATACGCAGTATTTT; v_call: TRBV27; clone_size: -; d_call: -; j_call: TRBJ2-3
cdr3_aa: CAWADRGTGELFF; cdr3_nt: TGTGCCTGGGCCGACAGGGGCACCGGGGAGCTGTTTTTT; v_call: TRBV30; clone_size: -; d_call: TRBD1; j_call: TRBJ2-2
cdr3_aa: CASSLGTEETQYF; cdr3_nt: TGTGCCAGCAGCTTAGGGACAGAAGAGACCCAGTACTTC; v_call: TRBV11-2; clone_size: few; d_call: -; j_call: TRBJ2-5
cdr3_aa: CASSLRVRGLPQGVTYEQYF; cdr3_nt: TGTGCCAGCAGCTTAAGAGTAAGGGGCCTTCCACAGGGGGTGACCTACGAGCAGTACTTC; v_call: TRBV5-4; clone_size: few; d_call: TRBD1; j_call: TRBJ2-7
cdr3_aa: CASSFDRGYAEAFF; cdr3_nt: TGTGCCAGCAGTTTTGACAGGGGTTACGCTGAAGCTTTCTTT; v_call: TRBV28; clone_size: once; d_call: TRBD1; j_call: TRBJ1-1
cdr3_aa: CASSLASAGGTYEQYF; cdr3_nt: TGTGCCAGCAGCTTAGCGTCAGCGGGGGGCACCTACGAGCAGTACTTC; v_call: TRBV11-2; clone_size: -; d_call: TRBD2; j_call: TRBJ2-7
cdr3_aa: CASRRTRSYEQYF; cdr3_nt: TGTGCCAGCCGCCGTACTAGGTCCTACGAGCAGTACTTC; v_call: TRBV6-1; clone_size: -; d_call: -; j_call: TRBJ2-7
cdr3_aa: CASSLWGQGRVSNQPQHF; cdr3_nt: TGTGCCAGCAGTTTATGGGGACAGGGAAGAGTCAGCAATCAGCCCCAGCATTTT; v_call: TRBV28; clone_size: -; d_call: TRBD1; j_call: TRBJ1-5
cdr3_aa: CASSLARQASGETQYF; cdr3_nt: TGTGCTAGCAGCTTAGCCCGCCAGGCTAGCGGAGAGACCCAGTACTTC; v_call: TRBV7-7; clone_size: once; d_call: TRBD2; j_call: TRBJ2-5
cdr3_aa: CASSLERGTEAFF; cdr3_nt: TGTGCCAGCAGCTTGGAAAGGGGCACTGAAGCTTTCTTT; v_call: TRBV7-2; clone_size: -; d_call: -; j_call: TRBJ1-1
cdr3_aa: CASSLLPTGPYNEQFF; cdr3_nt: TGTGCCAGCAGCTTACTTCCGACAGGGCCCTACAATGAGCAGTTCTTC; v_call: TRBV7-3; clone_size: -; d_call: TRBD1; j_call: TRBJ2-1
cdr3_aa: CASSPRDRDYEQYF; cdr3_nt: TGTGCCAGCAGCCCCCGGGACAGGGATTACGAGCAGTACTTC; v_call: TRBV27; clone_size: -; d_call: TRBD1; j_call: TRBJ2-7
cdr3_aa: CASSIQVQYEQYF; cdr3_nt: TGTGCCAGTAGTATCCAGGTTCAATACGAGCAGTACTTC; v_call: TRBV19; clone_size: -; d_call: -; j_call: TRBJ2-7
cdr3_aa: CASSSGLASGDPKTQYF; cdr3_nt: TGTGCCAGCAGCTCGGGACTAGCGTCAGGGGATCCGAAGACCCAGTACTTC; v_call: TRBV7-9; clone_size: -; d_call: TRBD2; j_call: TRBJ2-5
cdr3_aa: CASSFQGRERGYEQYF; cdr3_nt: TGTGCCAGCAGTTTCCAGGGGCGAGAGAGGGGTTACGAGCAGTACTTC; v_call: TRBV27; clone_size: -; d_call: -; j_call: TRBJ2-7
cdr3_aa: CASSYTGQGSEQYF; cdr3_nt: TGTGCCAGCAGTTACACAGGACAGGGGTCCGAGCAGTACTTC; v_call: TRBV6-5; clone_size: once; d_call: TRBD1; j_call: TRBJ2-7
cdr3_aa: CASSLRDRGRNEQFF; cdr3_nt: TGTGCCAGCAGCTTACGGGACAGGGGGAGGAATGAGCAGTTCTTC; v_call: TRBV11-3; clone_size: few; d_call: TRBD1; j_call: TRBJ2-1
cdr3_aa: CASRYPPGTNYNEQFF; cdr3_nt: TGTGCCAGCAGGTATCCGCCCGGGACTAACTACAATGAGCAGTTCTTC; v_call: TRBV7-9; clone_size: -; d_call: TRBD2; j_call: TRBJ2-1
cdr3_aa: CASSLADRGLGEQYF; cdr3_nt: TGCGCCAGCAGCTTGGCGGACAGGGGGCTGGGAGAGCAGTACTTC; v_call: TRBV5-1; clone_size: -; d_call: TRBD1; j_call: TRBJ2-7
cdr3_aa: CASSPPSTGYAGELFF; cdr3_nt: TGTGCCAGCAGCCCACCGAGCACAGGGTACGCCGGGGAGCTGTTTTTT; v_call: TRBV7-6; clone_size: -; d_call: -; j_call: TRBJ2-2
cdr3_aa: CASSSVTSGTETQYF; cdr3_nt: TGCGCCAGCAGCTCCGTGACTAGCGGGACAGAGACCCAGTACTTC; v_call: TRBV5-1; clone_size: few; d_call: TRBD2; j_call: TRBJ2-5
cdr3_aa: CASSASSYNEQFF; cdr3_nt: TGTGCCAGCAGTGCCTCGTCCTACAATGAGCAGTTCTTC; v_call: TRBV25-1; clone_size: few; d_call: -; j_call: TRBJ2-1
cdr3_aa: CASSPTGPRGNEKLFF; cdr3_nt: TGCGCCAGCAGCCCTACAGGGCCACGGGGTAATGAAAAACTGTTTTTT; v_call: TRBV5-1; clone_size: -; d_call: -; j_call: TRBJ1-4
cdr3_aa: CASSFETRSGELFF; cdr3_nt: TGTGCCAGCAGCTTCGAGACCAGGTCAGGGGAGCTGTTTTTT; v_call: TRBV7-2; clone_size: -; d_call: -; j_call: TRBJ2-2
cdr3_aa: CASSPGTDTQYF; cdr3_nt: TGTGCCAGCAGCCCGGGCACAGATACGCAGTATTTT; v_call: TRBV13; clone_size: few; d_call: -; j_call: TRBJ2-3
cdr3_aa: CASSLRALGDGGIKTGELFF; cdr3_nt: TGTGCCAGCAGCTTAAGGGCCTTGGGGGACGGAGGGATTAAGACCGGGGAGCTGTTTTTT; v_call: TRBV7-3; clone_size: few; d_call: -; j_call: TRBJ2-2
cdr3_aa: CASSPLKTGSETQYF; cdr3_nt: TGTGCCAGCAGCCCTCTAAAGACAGGGAGTGAGACCCAGTACTTC; v_call: TRBV7-9; clone_size: -; d_call: TRBD1; j_call: TRBJ2-5
cdr3_aa: CASSPRQVLSKNIQYF; cdr3_nt: TGCGCCAGCAGTCCTCGACAGGTTTTATCCAAAAACATTCAGTACTTC; v_call: TRBV23-1; clone_size: -; d_call: -; j_call: TRBJ2-4
cdr3_aa: CASSQVNRGDYEQYF; cdr3_nt: TGCGCCAGCAGCCAAGTAAATCGAGGAGACTACGAGCAGTACTTC; v_call: TRBV4-1; clone_size: -; d_call: -; j_call: TRBJ2-7
cdr3_aa: CASSPTAVDWQPQHF; cdr3_nt: TGTGCCAGTAGTCCCACCGCCGTGGACTGGCAGCCCCAGCATTTT; v_call: TRBV19; clone_size: -; d_call: -; j_call: TRBJ1-5
cdr3_aa: CASSLSGIEQFF; cdr3_nt: TGTGCCAGCAGCCTCTCGGGGATTGAGCAGTTCTTC; v_call: TRBV11-2; clone_size: -; d_call: -; j_call: TRBJ2-1